The 31 T cell receptor beta chains in this list originate from one sample, sequenced in a study of cytomegalovirus exposure and HLA in healthy donors. This PCR relied on a set of 60 Vbeta primers and 13 Jbeta primers. TCRdb's table, derived via immunoSEQ multiplex PCR, lists solely in-frame clones and lacks some. The table has 150,000 to 250,000 clones, 82% seen once; the top ten hold 0.075% to 0.1%. The sequenced sample consisted of PBMCs. The receptors derive from a boy between 2 and 10 years old in good health and CMV-seronegative.

Concerning this clone itself: Other nucleotide sequences in the sample specify the same CDR3. The CDR3 region has the DNA TGCAGTGTCGCAGGGGAGGAGACCCAGTACTTC. The encoded protein is CSVAGEETQYF. This chain uses TRBV20-1 with TRBJ2-5; D is perhaps TRBD1 (6 bases). V shed 7 bases and J shed 5 bases, with 11 bases lying between them. The CDR3 length is 11 residues. Germline-derived CDR1 and CDR2 are DFQATT and SNEGSKA (reference sequence).

This chain uses TRBV27 with TRBJ2-7, with 15 nucleotides matching TRBD2. This CDR3 region has 15 residues. The ends lost 4 bases at V and 10 bases at J; junction bases unmatched: 8. CDR1 and CDR2 from the germline V gene are MNHEY and SMNVEV (reference sequence). CDR3: CASSSSGTSGGNQYF. Written as DNA, the CDR3 is TGTGCCAGCAGTTCTTCCGGGACTAGCGGGGGGAACCAGTACTTC.

This chain joins TRBV7-2 and TRBJ2-3; 7 bases agree with TRBD2. Trimming removed 2 bases from V and 2 bases from J; junction bases left unmatched: 4. The CDR3 contains 15 residues. The V gene's germline CDR1 is SGHTA and CDR2 FQGNSA. The CDR3 region has the DNA TGTGCCAGCAGCTTAAGGGACTACAACACAGATACGCAGTATTTT. Translated, it gives CASSLRDYNTDTQYF. The whole variable domain, remainder taken from reference TRBV7-2 and TRBJ2-3, is GAGVSQSPSNKVTEKGKDVELRCDPISGHTALYWYRQSLGQGLEFLIYFQGNSAPDKSGLPSDRFSAERTGGSVSTLTIQRTQQEDSAVYLCASSLRDYNTDTQYFGPGTRLTVL.

This clone turned up a few times. The DNA for the CDR3 is TGTGCCAGCAGCTTCCCAGGGGAGAGCTCCTACGAGCAGTACTTC. It codes for CASSFPGESSYEQYF. The J gene is TRBJ2-5, the V gene TRBV11-2; a possible D gene is TRBD1 (6 bases). The J call may be faulty, since TRBJ2-7 better matches the DNA end. CDR3 length equals 15 residues. Germline CDR1 and CDR2: SGHAT and FQNNGV.

This clone is a singleton in its sample. The gene calls are TRBV7-9 and TRBJ2-7, with 7 bases identical to TRBD1. The V segment lost 7 bases and the J segment 0 bases; nucleotides outside the gene matches: 3. CDR1 and CDR2 (germline): SEHNR, FQNEAQ (reference sequence). This CDR3 has 13 amino acids. The CDR3 bases are TGTGCCAGCATCGCAGGGGGCTCCTACGAGCAGTACTTC. As protein: CASIAGGSYEQYF. The complete variable domain, with remaining parts taken from reference TRBV7-9 and TRBJ2-7, reads DTGVSQNPRHKITKRGQNVTFRCDPISEHNRLYWYRQTLGQGPEFLTYFQNEAQLEKSRLLSDRFSAERPKGSFSTLEIQRTEQGDSAMYLCASIAGGSYEQYFGPGTRLTVT.

This clone was detected only a few times. The chain employs TRBV6-5 and TRBJ1-1; D not certain. Trimming removed 10 bases from V and 4 bases from J, with 19 bases in between. CDR1 and CDR2 (germline): MNHEY, SVGAGI. The CDR3 is 14 residues long. The CDR3 DNA follows: TGTGCCATCAAGTTGAGGGATCTGGGCACTGAAGCTTTCTTT. Its protein is CAIKLRDLGTEAFF.

The rearrangement links TRBV4-2 to TRBJ2-2; 12 bases align to TRBD2. The CDR3 contains 16 residues. CDR1 is LGHNA and CDR2 is YNFKEQ in the germline V gene. V lost 4 bases, J lost 6 bases, and 6 bases stayed unmatched. Here the CDR3 reads CASSLPPSGGAGELFF. In DNA, the CDR3 is TGTGCCAGCAGCCTACCTCCTAGCGGGGGGGCCGGGGAGCTGTTTTTT.

The chain uses TRBV19 and TRBJ1-2; 12 bases agree with TRBD1. Germline V gives CDR1 LNHDA, CDR2 SQIVND (reference sequence). V was pared by 10 bases and J by 2 bases, with 8 bases of the junction left unmatched. This CDR3 is built from 15 residues. CDR3 in amino acids: CATTPGQGANYGYTF. CDR3 DNA sequence: TGTGCCACTACCCCGGGACAGGGGGCGAACTATGGCTACACCTTC.

The rearrangement uses TRBV7-9 and TRBJ2-7; D may be TRBD1 (6 bases). Per germline, CDR1 SEHNR and CDR2 FQNEAQ (reference sequence). CDR3 length: 10 amino acids. Trimming cost V 10 bases and J 3 bases, with 7 bases left between them. The CDR3 is CATGDYEQYF. CDR3 DNA: TGTGCCACAGGGGACTACGAGCAGTACTTC.

This clone was seen a single time. V usage is TRBV4-2 and J usage is TRBJ2-5; 10 bases map to TRBD2. CDR1 and CDR2 from the germline V gene are LGHNA and YNFKEQ. The CDR3 has 15 residues. The V gene end was trimmed by 1 base and the J gene end by 4 bases; junction bases not matched to a gene: 3. The CDR3 bases are TGTGCCAGCAGCCAAGCTAGCGGGGGTACAGAGACCCAGTACTTC. Translated: CASSQASGGTETQYF.

CDR3 nucleotides: TGTGCCAGCAGCTCCGGGACTAAGGGCGAGCAGTACTTC. Its translation: CASSSGTKGEQYF. The rearrangement uses TRBV5-4 and TRBJ2-7; 7 bases are shared with TRBD2. Germline values: CDR1 SGHNT, CDR2 YYREEE (reference sequence). Losses at the gene ends were 3 bases for V and 6 bases for J; bases not matched to a gene: 6. The CDR3 is 13 residues long.

The chain joins TRBV28 to TRBJ1-2; D may be TRBD1 (5 bases). The germline V gene has CDR1 MDHEN and CDR2 SYDVKM. The CDR3 is made up of 14 amino acids. V was pared by 8 bases and J by 0 bases, with 13 bases between. The CDR3 region is CASAPGRANYGYTF. CDR3 DNA: TGTGCCAGCGCACCAGGGAGGGCTAACTATGGCTACACCTTC.

As to this clone: Sequence at one end of the junction differs from germline and may be a read error. The rearrangement links TRBV18 to TRBJ1-4; 7 nucleotides agree with TRBD1. This CDR3 region has 18 residues. The germline CDR1 and CDR2 sequences are KGHSH and LQKENI. CDR3 nucleotide sequence: TGTGCCAGCTCACTCGAATCCTCGACAGACAGGGCGGGCGAAAAACTGCTTTTT. Translating it yields CASSLESSTDRAGEKLLF.

The chain combines TRBV30 with TRBJ2-7, with unresolved D. Germline-derived CDR1 and CDR2 are GTSNPN and SVGIG (reference sequence). V lost 4 bases and J lost 1, with 5 bases in between. This CDR3 is built from 11 residues. CDR3 DNA sequence: TGTGCCTGGACAGGATCCTACGAGCAGTACTTC. Protein product: CAWTGSYEQYF. Looking up the rest from reference TRBV30 and TRBJ2-7 gives the full variable domain: SQTIHQWPATLVQPVGSPLSLECTVEGTSNPNLYWYRQAAGRGLQLLFYSVGIGQISSEVPQNLSASRPQDRQFILSSKKLLLSDSGFYLCAWTGSYEQYFGPGTRLTVT.

The chain joins TRBV18 to TRBJ1-1; 8 bases are shared with TRBD1. V gave up 3 bases and J gave up 4 bases; unmatched junction bases: 10. Germline V CDR1 and CDR2: KGHSH, LQKENI. CDR3 length: 16 amino acids. Written as DNA, the CDR3 is TGTGCCAGCTCACCTGGACAGGGACGGACTGGCACTGAAGCTTTCTTT. Encoded protein: CASSPGQGRTGTEAFF. Full variable domain (remainder filled in from reference TRBV18 and TRBJ1-1): NAGVMQNPRHLVRRRGQEARLRCSPMKGHSHVYWYRQLPEEGLKFMVYLQKENIIDESGMPKERFSAEFPKEGPSILRIQQVVRGDSAAYFCASSPGQGRTGTEAFFGQGTRLTVV.

This chain links TRBV27 with TRBJ2-3; D possibly corresponds to TRBD2 (6 bases). Germline CDR1 MNHEY, CDR2 SMNVEV (reference sequence). The V end was cut by 6 bases, the J end by 4 bases, with 11 bases between. The CDR3 has 13 residues. CDR3 sequence: CASSLRRADTQYF. The CDR3 DNA follows: TGTGCCAGCAGCCTCAGGAGGGCAGATACGCAGTATTTT.

V gene TRBV4-3 combines with J gene TRBJ1-4; TRBD1 is a possible D gene (6 bases). The V end was cut by 0 bases, the J end by 8 bases, with 22 bases between. The CDR3 has 18 amino acids. Germline V CDR1 and CDR2: LGHNA, YSLEER. CDR3 coding DNA: TGCGCCAGCAGCCAAGATTATGTCCCCGGGACAAGGGGGGAAAAACTGTTTTTT. The encoded protein is CASSQDYVPGTRGEKLFF.

This chain joins TRBV27 and TRBJ1-5; D remains unclear. CDR1 MNHEY and CDR2 SMNVEV come from the germline V gene (reference sequence). Trimming took off 6 bases at V and 3 bases at J, with 9 bases between the two ends. The CDR3 runs 13 residues. For the CDR3, the DNA is TGTGCCAGCAGGATCCGCTACAATCAGCCCCAGCATTTT. This encodes CASRIRYNQPQHF.

V gene TRBV5-5 combines with J gene TRBJ2-3, with D possibly being TRBD2 (5 bases). Germline V gene sequence: CDR1 SGHKS, CDR2 YYEKEE (reference sequence). The V end was cut by 1 base, the J end by 0 bases, with 6 bases between. The CDR3 runs 14 residues. CDR3 nucleotide sequence: TGTGCCAGCAGCTTGACGGGGAGCACAGATACGCAGTATTTT. It encodes CASSLTGSTDTQYF.

This clone came up once. The chain links TRBV7-8 to TRBJ2-2; D gene uncertain. Trimming removed 2 bases from V and 3 bases from J, with 13 bases in between. Germline assignment: CDR1 SGHVS and CDR2 FQNEAQ. The CDR3 runs to 16 residues. The CDR3: CASSLISALDTGELFF. CDR3 coding DNA: TGTGCCAGCAGCTTAATATCAGCGTTGGACACCGGGGAGCTGTTTTTT.

This clone appeared a few times. The genes are TRBV2 and TRBJ2-7, with TRBD2 as a possible D gene (6 bases). From germline, CDR1 is SNHLY and CDR2 FYNNEI. The V and J ends lost 10 bases and 0 bases respectively, with 10 bases between them. CDR3 length: 12 residues. DNA of the CDR3: TGTGCCACGGGGGATGACTCCTACGAGCAGTACTTC. As protein: CATGDDSYEQYF.

The chain combines TRBV5-4 with TRBJ1-1; tentatively, D is TRBD1 (6 bases). CDR1 and CDR2 from the germline V gene are SGHNT and YYREEE (reference sequence). This CDR3 has 16 amino acids. The V end was cut by 0 bases, the J end by 3 bases, with 15 bases between. The CDR3 coding sequence is TGTGCCAGCAGCTTGGAGCCGCAGGGGCGATACACTGAAGCTTTCTTT. Amino acid sequence: CASSLEPQGRYTEAFF.

The chain joins TRBV18 to TRBJ2-5; TRBD1 is a possible D gene (7 bases). V was cut by 0 bases and J by 2 bases, with 10 bases left in between. The germline gives CDR1 KGHSH, CDR2 LQKENI. The length of the CDR3 is 15 residues. CDR3 amino acids: CASSPPTGTQETQYF. The DNA of the CDR3 is TGTGCCAGCTCACCACCGACAGGGACTCAAGAGACCCAGTACTTC. Combining the CDR3 with reference TRBV18 and TRBJ2-5 gives the whole variable domain NAGVMQNPRHLVRRRGQEARLRCSPMKGHSHVYWYRQLPEEGLKFMVYLQKENIIDESGMPKERFSAEFPKEGPSILRIQQVVRGDSAAYFCASSPPTGTQETQYFGPGTRLLVL.

This chain uses TRBV15 with TRBJ1-2; D unresolved. CDR3 length: 15 amino acids. CDR1 LNHNV and CDR2 YYDKDF come from the germline V gene (reference sequence). The V end was cut by 0 bases, the J end by 6 bases, with 14 bases between. CDR3 nucleotide sequence: TGTGCCACCAGCAGAGATATAGCCCCCGGGAATGGCTACACCTTC. Its translation is CATSRDIAPGNGYTF.

This clone has a single count. V gene TRBV2 combines with J gene TRBJ1-1; 10 nucleotides align to TRBD1. CDR3 length: 13 amino acids. The germline CDR1 and CDR2 sequences are SNHLY and FYNNEI. V was clipped by 10 bases and J by 7 bases; unmatched bases: 9. The CDR3 DNA is TGTGCCACCTCGGGACAGGGGAGGGGTGAAGCTTTCTTT. Translating it yields CATSGQGRGEAFF.

This chain joins TRBV19 and TRBJ1-3; a weak D match, TRBD1 (6 bases). The CDR3 has 15 amino acids. CDR1 and CDR2 from the germline V gene are LNHDA and SQIVND (reference sequence). V gave up 5 bases and J gave up 4 bases, with 15 bases separating them. The chain's CDR3 is CASSPEGRGGNTIYF. CDR3 coding DNA: TGTGCCAGTAGTCCCGAGGGCAGGGGAGGAAACACCATATATTTT.

The CDR3 nucleotides are TGCGCCAGCAGCCAGCTAGCGGGGGCCTACAATGAGCAGTTCTTC. Translation gives CASSQLAGAYNEQFF. The chain combines TRBV4-1 with TRBJ2-1, with 10 bases matching TRBD2. Germline lookup yields CDR1 MGHRA and CDR2 YSYEKL. The length of the CDR3 is 15 residues. V dropped 3 bases and J dropped 2; count of bases not matched to a gene: 1.

For this clone: Other nucleotide sequences in the sample specify the same CDR3. This rearrangement joins TRBV27 to TRBJ1-1; D remains unclear. CDR3 length: 15 residues. Germline-derived CDR1 and CDR2 are MNHEY and SMNVEV (reference sequence). Between the trimmed V and J ends, which lost 0 bases and 2 bases, there was a span of 10 bases. The DNA of the CDR3 is TGTGCCAGCAGTTTATCCACAGACATAAACACTGAAGCTTTCTTT. Its translation is CASSLSTDINTEAFF.

The V gene is TRBV4-2, the J gene TRBJ2-5; D may be TRBD2 (6 bases). V was clipped by 1 base and J by 5 bases, with 11 bases between them. The germline gives CDR1 LGHNA, CDR2 YNFKEQ. The CDR3 spans 14 residues. The CDR3 DNA sequence: TGTGCCAGCAGCCAAGGTTCCCGGGGGGAGACCCAGTACTTC. As protein: CASSQGSRGETQYF.

This clone came up a few times. The chain combines TRBV2 with TRBJ1-2; no definite D call. Trimming stripped 6 bases from V and 7 bases from J, with 15 bases between. The CDR3 is 13 residues long. Germline V lookup: CDR1 SNHLY, CDR2 FYNNEI. The CDR3 DNA is TGTGCCAGCAGCCCGAAGGTGGAGGGTGGCTACACCTTC. Translating it yields CASSPKVEGGYTF. The entire variable domain, with the rest obtained from reference TRBV2 and TRBJ1-2, is as follows: EPEVTQTPSHQVTQMGQEVILRCVPISNHLYFYWYRQILGQKVEFLVSFYNNEISEKSEIFDDQFSVERPDGSNFTLKIRSTKLEDSAMYFCASSPKVEGGYTFGSGTRLTVV.

This chain connects TRBV7-8 to TRBJ1-5; D gene uncertain. CDR1 and CDR2 (germline): SGHVS, FQNEAQ. This CDR3 is 13 amino acids long. Trimming removed 3 bases at V and 4 bases at J, with 7 bases between. CDR3: CASSLAFNQPQHF. As DNA, the CDR3 is TGTGCCAGCAGCTTGGCCTTTAATCAGCCCCAGCATTTT.